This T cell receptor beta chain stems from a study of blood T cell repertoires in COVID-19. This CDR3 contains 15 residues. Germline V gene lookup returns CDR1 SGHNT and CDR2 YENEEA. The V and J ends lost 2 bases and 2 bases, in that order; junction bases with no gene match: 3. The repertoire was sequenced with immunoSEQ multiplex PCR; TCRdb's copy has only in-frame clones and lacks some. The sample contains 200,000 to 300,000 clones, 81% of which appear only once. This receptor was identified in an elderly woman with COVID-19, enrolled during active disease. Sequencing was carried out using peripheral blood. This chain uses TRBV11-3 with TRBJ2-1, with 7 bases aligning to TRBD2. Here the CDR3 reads CASSLLSGPYNEQFF. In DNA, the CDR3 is TGTGCCAGCAGCTTACTTAGCGGGCCCTACAATGAGCAGTTCTTC.